The 27 T cell receptor beta chains below come from one sample, sequenced in a study of T cell repertoires in aging, cancer and after chemotherapy. The template was genomic DNA from peripheral blood, not RNA. A mixed TRB-A/B primer pool amplified rearranged TRB by multiplex touch-down PCR. TCRdb itself ran the multiplex PCR reads through MiXCR, one entry per CDR3 protein. The table shows 4,500 to 5,500 distinct CDR3 sequences, with roughly 26% occurring only once. The specimen was blood. The receptors originated from a human donor with a solid tumor.

This clonotype was observed a handful of times. The chain recombines TRBV6-1 with TRBJ2-7, with TRBD1 matching 7 bases. This CDR3 is 14 amino acids long. V lost 11 bases and J lost 3; bases outside the gene matches: 13. From germline, CDR1 is MNHNS and CDR2 SASEGT. CDR3 sequence (DNA): TGTGCCGGAGCTAAAACGGGACAGCTCTACGAGCAGTACTTC. As protein: CAGAKTGQLYEQYF.

Note on this clonotype: The conserved phenylalanine or tryptophan is not found at the CDR3 terminus, so this likely reflects a read error. The gene calls are TRBV10-1 and TRBJ2-5; D call uncertain. The CDR3 is 11 residues long. Germline-derived CDR1 and CDR2 are WNHNN and SYGVQD (reference sequence). The CDR3 bases are TGCGCCACCAGCACTGGAGAGTCCCAGTACTTA. Its protein is CATSTGESQYL.

The chain employs TRBV20-1 and TRBJ1-2, with D tentatively TRBD1 (6 bases). The length of the CDR3 is 15 residues. The germline V gene has CDR1 DFQATT and CDR2 SNEGSKA (reference sequence). Deletions cut 3 bases from V and 9 bases from J, with 23 bases between. In DNA, the CDR3 is TGCAGTGCTAGTCCGAACCCTGGGGACACCGCGAGCTACACCTTC. This sequence encodes CSASPNPGDTASYTF.

V usage is TRBV6-5 and J usage is TRBJ1-1, with a weak D call TRBD1 (5 bases). The CDR3 contains 14 residues. V dropped 6 bases and J dropped 3 bases, with 14 bases sitting between them. Germline CDR1 reads MNHEY; CDR2 reads SVGAGI. As DNA, the CDR3 is TGTGCCAGCAGCTCGGCAGGGTCGGACACTGAAGCTTTCTTT. Translated, it gives CASSSAGSDTEAFF.

In its sample, this clonotype ranks as medium-sized. The V gene is TRBV11-1, the J gene TRBJ2-7; TRBD2 might be the D (6 bases). CDR3 length: 13 residues. Trimming took off 1 base at V and 7 bases at J, with 11 bases between the two ends. Germline lookup yields CDR1 SGHAT and CDR2 FQDESV (reference sequence). CDR3 region: CASSLGVAGEQYF. CDR3 in DNA: TGTGCCAGCAGCTTAGGGGTTGCGGGGGAGCAGTACTTC. Using reference TRBV11-1 and TRBJ2-7 for the parts outside the CDR3, the full variable domain is EAEVAQSPRYKITEKSQAVAFWCDPISGHATLYWYRQILGQGPELLVQFQDESVVDDSQLPKDRFSAERLKGVDSTLKIQPAELGDSAMYLCASSLGVAGEQYFGPGTRLTVT.

This chain uses TRBV28 with TRBJ1-6; D uncertain. The V gene's germline CDR1 is MDHEN and CDR2 SYDVKM. V was pared by 2 bases and J by 8 bases, with 13 bases between. This CDR3 is 15 amino acids long. In DNA form, the CDR3 reads TGTGCCAGCAGTTTAAGTTATGTCCGGGATTCACCCCTCCACTTT. The encoded protein is CASSLSYVRDSPLHF.

This chain uses TRBV7-3 with TRBJ2-2; D is perhaps TRBD1 (5 bases). The CDR3 consists of 14 residues. The V and J ends lost 2 bases and 5 bases respectively, with 9 bases between them. Per germline, CDR1 SGHTA and CDR2 FQGTGA. Here the CDR3 reads CASSLQGLTGELFF. The CDR3 region has the DNA TGTGCCAGCAGCTTACAGGGTTTGACCGGGGAGCTGTTTTTT.

This clonotype is medium-sized by share. The chain uses TRBV30 and TRBJ2-1; D may be TRBD2 (5 bases). The V gene's germline CDR1 is GTSNPN and CDR2 SVGIG (reference sequence). The CDR3 spans 12 residues. V dropped 7 bases and J dropped 3 bases, with 10 bases sitting between them. The DNA of the CDR3 is TGTGCCTACCCGACTAACTACAATGAGCAGTTCTTC. This translates into CAYPTNYNEQFF.

This clonotype was detected only once. CDR3 amino acids: CASSLPLGPRRAFF. The CDR3 DNA follows: TGTGCCAGCAGCCTACCTTTGGGTCCTCGGCGAGCTTTCTTT. The chain carries TRBV7-2 and TRBJ1-1, with D unresolved. The CDR3 covers 14 residues. Germline CDR1 SGHTA, CDR2 FQGNSA. The V end was cut by 5 bases, the J end by 10 bases, with 20 bases between.

This clonotype is judged medium-sized. V and J are TRBV7-3 and TRBJ1-6; the D gene is possibly TRBD1 (5 bases). CDR1 and CDR2 from the germline V gene are SGHTA and FQGTGA. The germline V and J ends were trimmed by 2 bases and 8 bases, with 7 bases remaining between them. The CDR3 loop spans 13 amino acids. CDR3 sequence: CASSLDSDSPLHF. CDR3 DNA sequence: TGTGCCAGCAGCTTAGACAGCGATTCACCCCTCCACTTT.

CDR3 nucleotides: TGTGCCAGCAGTAACCGCCCGGACAGGGGGCACGGCTACACCTTC. Protein sequence: CASSNRPDRGHGYTF. The V and J genes are TRBV27 and TRBJ1-2, with 11 positions matching TRBD1. V dropped 5 bases and J dropped 8; count of bases not matched to a gene: 10. The CDR3 runs to 15 residues. Per germline, CDR1 MNHEY and CDR2 SMNVEV (reference sequence).

This clonotype appeared a few times. This chain connects TRBV18 to TRBJ1-6, with TRBD1 as a possible D gene (6 bases). Trimming removed 8 bases at V and 6 bases at J, with 11 bases between. The CDR3 length is 13 residues. The germline V gene has CDR1 KGHSH and CDR2 LQKENI. CDR3 nucleotides: TGTGCCAGCCGGACAGAGTCTAATTCACCCCTCCACTTT. Protein product: CASRTESNSPLHF. Full variable domain (rest looked up from reference TRBV18 and TRBJ1-6): NAGVMQNPRHLVRRRGQEARLRCSPMKGHSHVYWYRQLPEEGLKFMVYLQKENIIDESGMPKERFSAEFPKEGPSILRIQQVVRGDSAAYFCASRTESNSPLHFGNGTRLTVT.

This clonotype was counted only a few times. The rearrangement uses TRBV5-6 and TRBJ2-7; 9 bases are shared with TRBD1. Germline CDR1 SGHDT, CDR2 YYEEEE. The CDR3 consists of 13 residues. With V trimmed by 4 bases and J by 4 bases, 3 bases remained unmatched. The CDR3, as DNA: TGTGCCAGCAGCGCGGGACAGGGATACGAGCAGTACTTC. Amino acid sequence: CASSAGQGYEQYF.

This clonotype was counted a few times. The DNA of the CDR3 is TGTGCCAGCAGAGGGACACCAAATCAGCCCCAGCATTTT. Protein: CASRGTPNQPQHF. The chain employs TRBV12-3 or TRBV12-4 and TRBJ1-5; D is possibly TRBD1 (6 bases). V was pared by 6 bases and J by 4 bases, with 10 bases between. The CDR3 covers 13 residues.

By frequency in the sample, this clonotype is medium-sized. The V gene is TRBV19, the J gene TRBJ2-7; possibly TRBD2 for D (6 bases). V was cut by 3 bases and J by 4 bases, with 13 bases left in between. Germline CDR1 reads LNHDA; CDR2 reads SQIVND (reference sequence). The CDR3 covers 14 residues. The CDR3, as DNA: TGTGCCAGTAGTATGGGGAGGAGGCCTTACGAGCAGTACTTC. Amino acids: CASSMGRRPYEQYF. The entire variable domain, with the rest obtained from reference TRBV19 and TRBJ2-7, is as follows: DGGITQSPKYLFRKEGQNVTLSCEQNLNHDAMYWYRQDPGQGLRLIYYSQIVNDFQKGDIAEGYSVSREKKESFPLTVTSAQKNPTAFYLCASSMGRRPYEQYFGPGTRLTVT.

This clonotype was seen only a few times. The chain couples TRBV5-6 to TRBJ2-1; D may match TRBD1 or TRBD2 (5 bases each). Germline V gives CDR1 SGHDT, CDR2 YYEEEE. V lost 4 bases, J lost 12 bases, and 17 bases lay in between. This CDR3 comprises 13 residues. The CDR3 loop is CASSHTGPRGQFF. The CDR3 region has the DNA TGTGCCAGCAGCCATACAGGACCCCGGGGGCAGTTCTTC. The variable domain in full, with the rest retrieved from reference TRBV5-6 and TRBJ2-1, is DAGVTQSPTHLIKTRGQQVTLRCSPKSGHDTVSWYQQALGQGPQFIFQYYEEEERQRGNFPDRFSGHQFPNYSSELNVNALLLGDSALYLCASSHTGPRGQFFGPGTRLTVL.

The chain employs TRBV28 and TRBJ2-7; D tentatively reads TRBD1 or TRBD2 (5 bases each). The CDR3 runs 15 residues. Trimming cost V 8 bases and J 5 bases, with 22 bases left between them. Per germline, CDR1 MDHEN and CDR2 SYDVKM. As DNA, the CDR3 is TGTGCCAGCGGAATAACGGGGACGGGCCTGGACGAGCAGTACTTC. This gives the protein CASGITGTGLDEQYF.

This clonotype is judged medium-sized. The J gene is TRBJ2-1, the V gene TRBV20-1, with 12 nucleotides matching TRBD2. This CDR3 is built from 15 residues. Per the germline V gene, CDR1 is DFQATT and CDR2 is SNEGSKA (reference sequence). V lost 5 bases to trimming and J lost 8 bases; unmatched junction nucleotides: 10. CDR3 region: CSAPIPSGRGDEQFF. CDR3 DNA sequence: TGCAGTGCTCCCATACCTAGCGGGAGGGGGGATGAGCAGTTCTTC.

This clonotype was observed a handful of times. The chain has TRBV7-2 and TRBJ1-4, with D possibly being TRBD1 (6 bases). V shed 5 bases and J shed 0 bases, with 10 bases lying between them. There are 15 residues in the CDR3. Germline V gives CDR1 SGHTA, CDR2 FQGNSA. CDR3 in DNA: TGTGCCAGCAGCCCATACAGGGCAACTAATGAAAAACTGTTTTTT. The encoded protein is CASSPYRATNEKLFF.

This clonotype qualifies as medium-sized. V gene TRBV6-1 combines with J gene TRBJ1-2; D ambiguous. V lost 3 bases and J lost 8, with 16 bases in between. From germline, CDR1 is MNHNS and CDR2 SASEGT. The CDR3 runs to 14 residues. The CDR3 sequence: CASSEPGVAFGYTF. The CDR3 nucleotides read TGTGCCAGCAGTGAGCCGGGCGTCGCGTTCGGCTACACCTTC.

This chain uses TRBV18 with TRBJ2-2, with 7 bases lining up with TRBD2. The CDR3 is 17 amino acids. Germline V gives CDR1 KGHSH, CDR2 LQKENI. With V trimmed by 6 bases and J by 0 bases, 10 bases remained unmatched. The CDR3 is CASSPGRLAANTGELFF. For the CDR3, the DNA is TGTGCCAGCTCCCCCGGGCGGCTAGCGGCGAACACCGGGGAGCTGTTTTTT.

Remarks on this clonotype: This may arise from a read error, as a much more abundant clone is one base away. The chain couples TRBV27 to TRBJ1-6; a possible D gene is TRBD1 (5 bases). Trimming removed 5 bases from V and 8 bases from J, with 16 bases in between. This CDR3 is built from 15 residues. CDR1 and CDR2 from the germline V gene are MNHEY and SMNVEV (reference sequence). CDR3 nucleotide sequence: TGTGCCAGCAGTAGCTGGGACCAGAGGGATTCACCCCTCCACTTT. This encodes CASSSWDQRDSPLHF.

This clonotype has only a few counts. The rearrangement uses TRBV10-3 and TRBJ2-7, with 11 bases identical to TRBD1. The germline gives CDR1 ENHRY, CDR2 SYGVKD. V trimming: 9 bases; J trimming: 6 bases; junction bases outside the gene matches: 10. This CDR3 spans 14 amino acids. CDR3 loop: CAIAWGTGGSEQYF. In DNA form, the CDR3 reads TGTGCCATTGCGTGGGGGACAGGGGGATCCGAGCAGTACTTC.

The rearrangement links TRBV19 to TRBJ1-1, with D tentatively TRBD1 (5 bases). V lost 4 bases and J 4 bases, leaving 10 bases between the germline ends. The length of the CDR3 is 13 residues. Germline CDR1 LNHDA, CDR2 SQIVND (reference sequence). The CDR3 reads CASSTVGGTEAFF. As DNA, the CDR3 is TGTGCCAGTAGTACCGTGGGGGGCACTGAAGCTTTCTTT. The full variable domain, its missing parts supplied by reference TRBV19 and TRBJ1-1, is DGGITQSPKYLFRKEGQNVTLSCEQNLNHDAMYWYRQDPGQGLRLIYYSQIVNDFQKGDIAEGYSVSREKKESFPLTVTSAQKNPTAFYLCASSTVGGTEAFFGQGTRLTVV.

This chain uses TRBV7-3 with TRBJ1-1; D possibly corresponds to TRBD1 (5 bases). The ends were cut back, 7 bases at V and 8 bases at J, with 8 bases in the middle. CDR1 and CDR2 (germline): SGHTA, FQGTGA. This CDR3 region has 10 residues. This CDR3 reads CASTGGEAFF. The CDR3 bases are TGTGCCAGCACCGGGGGAGAAGCTTTCTTT. The complete variable domain, with remaining parts taken from reference TRBV7-3 and TRBJ1-1, reads GAGVSQTPSNKVTEKGKYVELRCDPISGHTALYWYRQSLGQGPEFLIYFQGTGAADDSGLPNDRFFAVRPEGSVSTLKIQRTERGDSAVYLCASTGGEAFFGQGTRLTVV.

The chain recombines TRBV28 with TRBJ2-7; the D call may be TRBD1 or TRBD2 (5 bases each). The CDR3 sequence is 16 residues long. CDR1 and CDR2 (germline): MDHEN, SYDVKM. The V end lost 5 bases, the J end lost 3 bases, and 20 bases lay between the germline ends. The CDR3 sequence is CASSPGTRRYNYEQYF. CDR3 sequence (DNA): TGTGCCAGCAGTCCCGGGACGAGGCGATATAACTACGAGCAGTACTTC.

J is TRBJ1-2 and V is TRBV11-2; TRBD1 matches 12 bases. The germline CDR1 and CDR2 sequences are SGHAT and FQNNGV. With 5 bases clipped from V and 14 bases from J, the junction kept 9 bases outside the gene matches. The CDR3 totals 13 residues. DNA of the CDR3: TGTGCCAGCAGCGAGGGGACAGGGGGCAGGCTTACCTTC. It codes for CASSEGTGGRLTF.